A selection of T cell receptor beta chains follows, all from one sample in a study of blood T cell repertoires in COVID-19. The protocol was immunoSEQ multiplex PCR, while the TCRdb copy is restricted to in-frame clones and leaves out a portion. Seen here are about 260,000 clones, less than 90% observed once, and the top ten hold 4.2%. Sequenced: peripheral blood. All receptors derive from a man in his sixties with acute or convalescent COVID-19. Both conserved end residues are part of each CDR3. Size values are once, few and many counts, or a class for expanded clones, and some rows have none.

v_gene: TRBV28; abundance: -; j_gene: TRBJ1-5; CDR3aa: CASTNPDRGGQPQHF
v_gene: TRBV13; abundance: -; j_gene: TRBJ2-7; CDR3aa: CASTPSRSSYEQYF
v_gene: TRBV30; abundance: -; j_gene: TRBJ1-5; CDR3aa: CAWSRQGDQPQHF
v_gene: TRBV27; abundance: -; j_gene: TRBJ1-5; CDR3aa: CASTVPLGLEGGQPQHF
v_gene: TRBV12-3/TRBV12-4; abundance: -; j_gene: TRBJ2-1; CDR3aa: CASRGAGEQFF
v_gene: TRBV2; abundance: few; j_gene: TRBJ2-2; CDR3aa: CASSSPMGPANTGELFF
v_gene: TRBV10-1; abundance: -; j_gene: TRBJ2-5; CDR3aa: CASSEQSTGGRETQYF
v_gene: TRBV9; abundance: -; j_gene: TRBJ2-1; CDR3aa: CASSVQTSGDNEQFF
v_gene: TRBV27; abundance: once; j_gene: TRBJ1-5; CDR3aa: CASSLCGRVDSPQRNQPQHF
v_gene: TRBV6-6; abundance: -; j_gene: TRBJ2-7; CDR3aa: CASSYTGGEYEQYF
v_gene: TRBV18; abundance: -; j_gene: TRBJ1-5; CDR3aa: CASSPGPGHQPQHF